This TCR beta chain was profiled in a study of cytomegalovirus exposure and HLA in healthy donors. Study-level results: The study found most TCR sequences rare, yet found some public TCRs in many donors.

CDR1 and CDR2 (germline): KGHSH, LQKENI. The CDR3 runs to 17 residues. V lost 1 base to trimming and J lost 6 bases; unmatched junction nucleotides: 13. Regarding this clone: The antigen is unknown.

The PCR employed 60 Vbeta primers together with 13 Jbeta primers. Method: immunoSEQ multiplex PCR; TCRdb's copy keeps in-frame clones and lacks some. The sample has about 260,000 clones, approximately 84% seen once. The sequenced sample consisted of PBMCs. This TCR came from a woman aged 40 to 49 in good health and CMV-seropositive. The chain carries TRBV18 and TRBJ2-7, with 9 bases that match TRBD1. CDR3 DNA: TGTGCCAGCTCACCACGGGACGCGGGACAGGGAACATCCGAGCAGTACTTC. Translated: CASSPRDAGQGTSEQYF.